The clone carrying this T cell receptor beta chain has a count of ten or more. Its antigen is unknown. The V and J ends lost 8 bases and 0 bases respectively, with 7 bases between them. The CDR3 contains 12 residues. This entry comes from a study of T cell repertoires in cytomegalovirus infection. Study summary: Matching HLA type, along with CMV infection, was indicated by public TCR beta signatures.

Via MiXCR, TCRdb re-called the reads, giving one row per CDR3 protein. The sample lists about 180,000 distinct CDR3 sequences; 14% were seen once. General study points: The ex vivo response showed dominance by HLA-C-restricted CMV-specific TCR beta clonotypes.

The sequence came from a human donor in good health (CMV status not recorded). Some clones in this sample may be carry-over from other donors' samples. Sequenced material: PBMCs. The chain links TRBV12-3 or TRBV12-4 to TRBJ1-1, with a tentative D call TRBD1 (5 bases). The CDR3 sequence is CASRRVNTEAFF. CDR3 nucleotides: TGTGCCAGCCGCAGGGTGAACACTGAAGCTTTCTTT.